This T cell receptor beta chain was documented in a study of T cells after yellow fever vaccination. Study at large: Fractions containing few cells were prepared with SMART-Seq v4 Ultra Low Input.

MiXCR, run by TCRdb on the 5' RACE reads, gives a single entry per CDR3 protein. This table has 150,000 to 200,000 distinct CDR3 sequences, more than 9.5% appearing once. This clonotype has just a few counts. V was pared by 4 bases and J by 4 bases, with 5 bases of the junction left unmatched. Germline-derived CDR1 and CDR2 are MNHEY and SMNVEV (reference sequence). The CDR3 is 14 amino acids. The sequences come from CD8+ T cells sorted from PBMCs, collected 15 days after the yellow fever booster vaccination. The clonotype was recovered from a man younger than 35 who received the YFV17D yellow fever vaccine. J is TRBJ2-7 and V is TRBV27; 9 positions match TRBD1. The CDR3 is CASSSGTGQYEQYF. In DNA form, the CDR3 reads TGTGCCAGCAGTTCCGGGACAGGGCAGTACGAGCAGTACTTC.